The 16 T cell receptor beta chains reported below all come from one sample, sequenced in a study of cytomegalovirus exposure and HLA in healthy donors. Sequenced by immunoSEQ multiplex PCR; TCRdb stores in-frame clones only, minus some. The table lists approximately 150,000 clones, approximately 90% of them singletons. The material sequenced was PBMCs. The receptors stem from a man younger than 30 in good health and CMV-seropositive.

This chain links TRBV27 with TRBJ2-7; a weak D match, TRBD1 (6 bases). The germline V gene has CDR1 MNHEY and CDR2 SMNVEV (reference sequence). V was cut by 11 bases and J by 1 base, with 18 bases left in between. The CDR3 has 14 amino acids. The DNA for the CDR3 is TGTGCCTCCTGCTCAACAGGGTCTTCCTACGAGCAGTACTTC. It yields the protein CASCSTGSSYEQYF.

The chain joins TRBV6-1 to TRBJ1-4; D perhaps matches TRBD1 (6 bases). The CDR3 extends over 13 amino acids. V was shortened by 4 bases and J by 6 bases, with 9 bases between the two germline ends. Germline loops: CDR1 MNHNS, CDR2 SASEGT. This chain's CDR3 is CASSGTEYEKLFF. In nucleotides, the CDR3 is TGTGCCAGCAGTGGGACAGAGTATGAAAAACTGTTTTTT.

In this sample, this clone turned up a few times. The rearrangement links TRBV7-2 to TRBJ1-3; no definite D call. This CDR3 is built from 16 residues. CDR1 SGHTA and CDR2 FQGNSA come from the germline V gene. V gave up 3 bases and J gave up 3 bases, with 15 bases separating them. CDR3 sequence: CASSLRAPSNGNTIYF. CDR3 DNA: TGTGCCAGCAGCTTGCGGGCCCCTAGTAATGGAAACACCATATATTTT. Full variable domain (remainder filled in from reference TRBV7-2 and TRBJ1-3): GAGVSQSPSNKVTEKGKDVELRCDPISGHTALYWYRQSLGQGLEFLIYFQGNSAPDKSGLPSDRFSAERTGGSVSTLTIQRTQQEDSAVYLCASSLRAPSNGNTIYFGEGSWLTVV.

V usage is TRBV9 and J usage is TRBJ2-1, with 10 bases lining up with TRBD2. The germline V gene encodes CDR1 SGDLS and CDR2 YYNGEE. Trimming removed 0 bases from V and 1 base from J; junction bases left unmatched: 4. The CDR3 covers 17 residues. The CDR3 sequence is CASSVASLAGSYNEQFF. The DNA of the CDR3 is TGTGCCAGCAGCGTAGCTTCACTAGCGGGATCCTACAATGAGCAGTTCTTC. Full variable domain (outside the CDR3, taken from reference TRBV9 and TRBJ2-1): DSGVTQTPKHLITATGQRVTLRCSPRSGDLSVYWYQQSLDQGLQFLIQYYNGEERAKGNILERFSAQQFPDLHSELNLSSLELGDSALYFCASSVASLAGSYNEQFFGPGTRLTVL.

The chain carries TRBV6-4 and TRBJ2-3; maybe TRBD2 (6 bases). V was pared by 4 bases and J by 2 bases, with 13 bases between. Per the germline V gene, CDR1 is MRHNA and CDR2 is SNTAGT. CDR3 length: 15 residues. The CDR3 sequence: CASSVRSGYTDTQYF. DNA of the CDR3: TGTGCCAGCAGTGTACGAAGCGGGTACACAGATACGCAGTATTTT.

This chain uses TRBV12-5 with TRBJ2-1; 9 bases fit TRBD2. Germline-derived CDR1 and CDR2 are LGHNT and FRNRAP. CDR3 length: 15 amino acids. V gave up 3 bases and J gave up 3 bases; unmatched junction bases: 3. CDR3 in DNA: TGTGCTAGTGGTTTAGTAGCGGGAGACTACAATGAGCAGTTCTTC. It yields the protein CASGLVAGDYNEQFF. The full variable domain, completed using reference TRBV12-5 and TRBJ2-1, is DARVTQTPRHKVTEMGQEVTMRCQPILGHNTVFWYRQTMMQGLELLAYFRNRAPLDDSGMPKDRFSAEMPDATLATLKIQPSEPRDSAVYFCASGLVAGDYNEQFFGPGTRLTVL.

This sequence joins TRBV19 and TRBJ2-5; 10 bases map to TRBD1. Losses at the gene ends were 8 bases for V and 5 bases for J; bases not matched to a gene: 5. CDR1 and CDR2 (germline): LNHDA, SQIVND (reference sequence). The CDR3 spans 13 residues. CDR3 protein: CASQTGGLETQYF. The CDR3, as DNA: TGTGCCAGTCAGACAGGGGGCTTGGAGACCCAGTACTTC.

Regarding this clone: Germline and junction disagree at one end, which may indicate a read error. The DNA for the CDR3 is TGTGCTAGCAGCTTAGGTCACAATCAGCCCCAGCATTTT. Translating it yields CASSLGHNQPQHF. V and J are TRBV7-7 and TRBJ1-5; D remains ambiguous. This CDR3 has 13 amino acids. Germline values: CDR1 SSHAT, CDR2 FNYEAQ (reference sequence).

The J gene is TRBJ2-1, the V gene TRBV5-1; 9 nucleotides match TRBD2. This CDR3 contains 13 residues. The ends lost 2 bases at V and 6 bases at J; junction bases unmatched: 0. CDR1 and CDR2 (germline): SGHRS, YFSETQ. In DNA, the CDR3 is TGCGCCAGCAGCTTAGCGGGGGGCAATGAGCAGTTCTTC. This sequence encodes CASSLAGGNEQFF.

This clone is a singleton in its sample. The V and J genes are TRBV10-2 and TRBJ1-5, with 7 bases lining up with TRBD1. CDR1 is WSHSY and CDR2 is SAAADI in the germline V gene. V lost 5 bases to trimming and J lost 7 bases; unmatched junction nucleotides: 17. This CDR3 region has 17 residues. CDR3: CASSSLPRTGGDQPQHF. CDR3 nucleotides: TGCGCCAGCAGTTCCCTTCCACGGACAGGAGGGGACCAGCCCCAGCATTTT.

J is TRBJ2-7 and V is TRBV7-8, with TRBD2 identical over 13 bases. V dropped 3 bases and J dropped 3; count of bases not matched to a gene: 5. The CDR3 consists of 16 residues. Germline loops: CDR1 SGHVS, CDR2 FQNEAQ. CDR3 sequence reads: CASSLDGLAGVYEQYF. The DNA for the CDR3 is TGTGCCAGCAGCTTGGACGGACTAGCGGGGGTCTACGAGCAGTACTTC.

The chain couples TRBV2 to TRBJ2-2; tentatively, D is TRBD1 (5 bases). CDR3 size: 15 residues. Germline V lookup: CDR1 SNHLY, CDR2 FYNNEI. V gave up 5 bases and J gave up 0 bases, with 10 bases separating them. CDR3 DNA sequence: TGTGCCAGCAGTCCCCAGGGATCGAACACCGGGGAGCTGTTTTTT. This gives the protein CASSPQGSNTGELFF.

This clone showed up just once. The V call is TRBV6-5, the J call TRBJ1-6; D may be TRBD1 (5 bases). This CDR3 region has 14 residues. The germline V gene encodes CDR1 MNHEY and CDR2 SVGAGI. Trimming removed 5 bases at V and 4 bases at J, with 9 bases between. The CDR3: CASSIRVYNSPLHF. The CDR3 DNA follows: TGTGCCAGCAGTATCAGGGTGTATAATTCACCCCTCCACTTT.

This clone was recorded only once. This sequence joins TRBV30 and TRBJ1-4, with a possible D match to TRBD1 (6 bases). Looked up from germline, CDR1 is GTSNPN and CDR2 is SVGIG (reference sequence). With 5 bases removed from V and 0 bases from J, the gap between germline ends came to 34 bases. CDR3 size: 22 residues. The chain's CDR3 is CAWGPNFTPTGGWGATNEKLFF. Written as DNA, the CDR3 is TGTGCCTGGGGGCCTAACTTTACCCCGACAGGAGGTTGGGGAGCAACTAATGAAAAACTGTTTTTT.

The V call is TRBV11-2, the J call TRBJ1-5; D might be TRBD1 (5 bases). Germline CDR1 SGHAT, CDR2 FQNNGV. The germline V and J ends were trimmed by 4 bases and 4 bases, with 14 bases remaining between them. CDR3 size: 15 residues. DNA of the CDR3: TGTGCCAGCAGCTCTCAGGGTTTCTCAAATCAGCCCCAGCATTTT. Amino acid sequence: CASSSQGFSNQPQHF.

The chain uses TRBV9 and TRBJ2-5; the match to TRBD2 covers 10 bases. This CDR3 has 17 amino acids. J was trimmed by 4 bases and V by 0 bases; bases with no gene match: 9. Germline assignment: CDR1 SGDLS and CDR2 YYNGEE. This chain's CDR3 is CASSVESSGGARETQYF. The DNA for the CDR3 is TGTGCCAGCAGCGTAGAGTCGAGCGGGGGGGCCCGAGAGACCCAGTACTTC.